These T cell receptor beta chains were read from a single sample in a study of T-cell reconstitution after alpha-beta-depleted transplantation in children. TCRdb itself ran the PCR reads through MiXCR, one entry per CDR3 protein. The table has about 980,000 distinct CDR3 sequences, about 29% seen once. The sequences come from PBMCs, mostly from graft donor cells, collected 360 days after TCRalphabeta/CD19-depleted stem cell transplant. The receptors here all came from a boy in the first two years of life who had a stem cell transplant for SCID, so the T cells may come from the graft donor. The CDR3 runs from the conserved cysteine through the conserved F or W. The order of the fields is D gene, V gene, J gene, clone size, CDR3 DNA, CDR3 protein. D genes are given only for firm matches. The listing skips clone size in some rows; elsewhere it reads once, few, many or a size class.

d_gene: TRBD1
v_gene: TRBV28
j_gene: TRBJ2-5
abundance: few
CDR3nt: TGTGCCAGCAGTACCCGGACAGGGGGACTCCGAGAGACCCAGTACTTC
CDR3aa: CASSTRTGGLRETQYF

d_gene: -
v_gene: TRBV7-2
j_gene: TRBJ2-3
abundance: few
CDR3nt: TGTGCCAGCAGCTTAGTCGTGACTCCCTCCGATACGCAGTATTTT
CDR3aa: CASSLVVTPSDTQYF

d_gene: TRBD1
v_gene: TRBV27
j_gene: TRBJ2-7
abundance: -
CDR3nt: TGTGCCAGCAGTCCCGTTGACAGGGCTAGCCGCTACGAGCAGTACTTC
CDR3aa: CASSPVDRASRYEQYF

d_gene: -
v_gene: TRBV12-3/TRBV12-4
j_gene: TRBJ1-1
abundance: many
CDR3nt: TGTGCCAGCAGTATGCCGACAGGTGAAGCTTTCTTT
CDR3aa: CASSMPTGEAFF

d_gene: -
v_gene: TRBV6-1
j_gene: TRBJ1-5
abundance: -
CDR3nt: TGTGCCAGCCCTGATAATCAGCCCCAGCATTTT
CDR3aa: CASPDNQPQHF

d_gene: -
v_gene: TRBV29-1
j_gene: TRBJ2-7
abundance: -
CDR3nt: TGCAGCGTTGGACCCTTCAATACTGAGCAGTACTTC
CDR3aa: CSVGPFNTEQYF

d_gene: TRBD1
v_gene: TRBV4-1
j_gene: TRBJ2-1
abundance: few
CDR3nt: TGCGCCAGCAGCCAAGGTGGACAGGGGAGAAGGAATGAGCAGTTCTTC
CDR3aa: CASSQGGQGRRNEQFF

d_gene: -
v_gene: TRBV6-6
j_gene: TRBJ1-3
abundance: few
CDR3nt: TGTGCCAGCAGTTCAGGGCATGGAAACACCATATATTTT
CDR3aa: CASSSGHGNTIYF

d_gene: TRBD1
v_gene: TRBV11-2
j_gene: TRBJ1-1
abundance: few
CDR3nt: TGTGCCAGCAGCCAAGCCGGGACAGGGAACCGTGAAGCTTTCTTT
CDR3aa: CASSQAGTGNREAFF

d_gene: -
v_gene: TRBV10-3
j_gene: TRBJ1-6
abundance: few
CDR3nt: TGTGCCATCAGTGAGCGTGATAATTCACCCCTCCACTTT
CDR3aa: CAISERDNSPLHF

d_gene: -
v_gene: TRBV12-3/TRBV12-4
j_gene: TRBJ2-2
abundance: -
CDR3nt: TGTGCCAGCAGCCCTGTGGCGGGGGCGGGCACCGGGGAGCTGTTTTTT
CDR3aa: CASSPVAGAGTGELFF

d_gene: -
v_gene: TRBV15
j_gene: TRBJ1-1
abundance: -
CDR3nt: TGTGCCACCAGCATCCGGGGCAAGGGAACTGAAGCTTTCTTT
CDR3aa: CATSIRGKGTEAFF

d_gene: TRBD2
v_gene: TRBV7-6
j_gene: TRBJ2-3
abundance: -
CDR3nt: TGTGCCAGCAGCCCACGGCCTAGCGGGGGGGGCACAGATACGCAGTATTTT
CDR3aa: CASSPRPSGGGTDTQYF

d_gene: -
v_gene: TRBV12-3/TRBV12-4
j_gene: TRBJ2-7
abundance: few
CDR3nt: TGTGCCAGCAGTATCGGCGACTACGAGCAGTACTTC
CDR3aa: CASSIGDYEQYF

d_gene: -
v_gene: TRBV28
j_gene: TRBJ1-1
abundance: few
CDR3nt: TGTGCCAGCAGTTTACCATGGCGGAATCGCATGAACACTGAAGCTTTCTTT
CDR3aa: CASSLPWRNRMNTEAFF

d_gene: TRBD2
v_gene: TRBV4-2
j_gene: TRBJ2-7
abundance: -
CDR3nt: TGTGCCAGCAGCCAAGATAGCGGGGTATACTACGAGCAGTACTTC
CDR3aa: CASSQDSGVYYEQYF

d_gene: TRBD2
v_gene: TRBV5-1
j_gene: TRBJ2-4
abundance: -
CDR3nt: TGCGCCAGCAGCCAAAGAGCGGGAACCACGGCGGGAAACATTCAGTACTTC
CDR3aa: CASSQRAGTTAGNIQYF

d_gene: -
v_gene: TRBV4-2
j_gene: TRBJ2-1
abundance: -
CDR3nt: TGTGCCAGCAGCCATCCGGGGACTGGCCTCAATGAGCAGTTCTTC
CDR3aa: CASSHPGTGLNEQFF

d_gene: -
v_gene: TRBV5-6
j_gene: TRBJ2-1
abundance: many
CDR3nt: TGTGCCAGCAGCCCAGGGACGGGTACCTACAATGAGCAGTTCTTC
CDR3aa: CASSPGTGTYNEQFF

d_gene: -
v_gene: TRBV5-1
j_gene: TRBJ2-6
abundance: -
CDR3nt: TGCGCCAGCAGCTTGGCCGAGACGGGGAACTCTGGGGCCAACGTCCTGACTTTC
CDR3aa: CASSLAETGNSGANVLTF

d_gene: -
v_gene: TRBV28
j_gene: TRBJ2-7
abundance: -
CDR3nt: TGTGCCAGCTTAGGGGGTTCCGAGCAGTACTTC
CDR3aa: CASLGGSEQYF

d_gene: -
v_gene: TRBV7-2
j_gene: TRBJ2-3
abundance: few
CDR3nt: TGTGCCAGCAGCCTTATCGGCTCCAGCACAGATACGCAGTATTTT
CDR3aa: CASSLIGSSTDTQYF

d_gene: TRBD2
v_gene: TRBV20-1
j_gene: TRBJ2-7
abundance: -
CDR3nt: TGCAGTGCTAGCCAGGGACTAGCGGTCTCCTACGAGCAGTACTTC
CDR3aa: CSASQGLAVSYEQYF

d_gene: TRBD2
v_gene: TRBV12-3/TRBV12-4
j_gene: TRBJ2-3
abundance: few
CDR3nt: TGTGCCAGCAGCAAGGGACTAGCGGGGGCCACAGATACGCAGTATTTT
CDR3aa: CASSKGLAGATDTQYF

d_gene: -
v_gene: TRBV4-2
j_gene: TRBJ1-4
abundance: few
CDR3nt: TGTGCCAGCCAGGACGCAACTAATGAAAAACTGTTTTTT
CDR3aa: CASQDATNEKLFF

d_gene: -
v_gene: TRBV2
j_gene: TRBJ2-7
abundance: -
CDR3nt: TGTGCCAGCAGTGACCGGAGGCAGGGGACCTACTACGAGCAGTACTTC
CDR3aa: CASSDRRQGTYYEQYF

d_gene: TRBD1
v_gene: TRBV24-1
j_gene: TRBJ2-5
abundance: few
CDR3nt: TGTGCCACCAGTGACCCGAAGGACAGGGGGCTGCGAGAGACCCAGTACTTC
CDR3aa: CATSDPKDRGLRETQYF

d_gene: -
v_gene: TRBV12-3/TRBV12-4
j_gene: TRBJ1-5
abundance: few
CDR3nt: TGTGCCAGCAGTTTGCCCGGGGACCAGCCCCAGCATTTT
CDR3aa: CASSLPGDQPQHF

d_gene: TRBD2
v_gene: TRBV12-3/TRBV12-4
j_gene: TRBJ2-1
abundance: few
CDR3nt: TGTGCCAGCAGGACGCAGCGGGGGCCCTACAATGAGCAGTTCTTC
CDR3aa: CASRTQRGPYNEQFF

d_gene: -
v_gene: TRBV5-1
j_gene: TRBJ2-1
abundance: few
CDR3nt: TGCGCCAGCACCTCTAACGACAATGAGCAGTTCTTC
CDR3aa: CASTSNDNEQFF

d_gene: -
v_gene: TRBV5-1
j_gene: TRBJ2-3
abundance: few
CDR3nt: TGCGCCAGCACCCTCCGGGGCTCCAGGGAAAGAGATACGCAGTATTTT
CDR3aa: CASTLRGSRERDTQYF